This T cell receptor beta chain was found in a study of T cells in localized non-small cell lung cancer. The CDR3 contains 14 residues. The germline V and J ends were trimmed by 2 bases and 3 bases, with 11 bases remaining between them. Germline values: CDR1 MGHDK, CDR2 SYGVNS. Notes on this clone: Its antigen is not known.

The study's findings and limits: Longer overall survival was seen with higher T cell density measured in blood. Tumor samples were not multi-region, leaving intratumor heterogeneity unexcluded. Uninvolved adjacent lung showed higher T cell clonality than tumor.

Profiling relied on immunoSEQ multiplex PCR, and the TCRdb table lists in-frame clones only, not all of them. The sample lists about 52,000 clones, around 86% occurring once. The chain joins TRBV25-1 to TRBJ2-7, with D tentatively TRBD1 (6 bases). The sequencing here drew on PBMCs, taken before any cancer treatment. The source of this sequence is a female donor with stage II lung adenocarcinoma. The CDR3 DNA sequence: TGTGCCAGCAGTGAAGCAGGGGTGCGCTACGAGCAGTACTTC. It specifies CASSEAGVRYEQYF.